Sequencing of this T cell receptor beta chain was carried out in a study of shared T cell receptors in the human thymus. Only in-frame clones appear in the TCRdb table, and some are missing; sequencing was by immunoSEQ multiplex PCR. The table includes 700,000 or so clones, 70% to 90% detected once. The same data also contributed to another study, on human thymus T cells. That report adds: Thymic tissue was derived from resections collected during corrective heart surgery. Within thymic and blood repertoires, V and J gene usage appeared to be biased.

This TCR came from a girl in the first two years of life with a congenital heart defect. Sequencing was done on a sample of thymocytes.

CDR3 region: CASRKVQPNQPQHF. CDR3 DNA: TGTGCCAGCAGGAAGGTACAGCCCAATCAGCCCCAGCATTTT. V usage is TRBV6-1 and J usage is TRBJ1-5; D is unclear. V was clipped by 6 bases and J by 3 bases, with 12 bases between them. The CDR3 is 14 amino acids. The germline V gene has CDR1 MNHNS and CDR2 SASEGT.